The present entry profiles one T cell receptor beta chain with its context. The data are from a study of blood T cell repertoires in COVID-19. Study-level information: COVID-19 samples, acute and convalescent, were from the United States, Italy and Spain. Sources were T cells, B-cell-depleted T cells, or PBMCs; the material itself was cDNA or gDNA.

Authors' analysis steps: Reference gene primer amplification gave nucleated cell count estimates. Some clones are missing from TCRdb's copy, which holds only in-frame ones; the method was immunoSEQ multiplex PCR. V, J and clone size reflect that table, while D and trimming were determined from the DNA. The data contain around 240,000 clones, around 83% of them singletons. This TCR came from a woman in her thirties or forties who had recovered from COVID-19. Specimen: peripheral blood.

The CDR3 is CASSFMLAGGYNEQFF. The CDR3, as DNA: TGCGCCAGCAGCTTTATGCTAGCGGGGGGATACAATGAGCAGTTCTTC. The chain uses TRBV5-1 and TRBJ2-1, with TRBD2 matching 11 bases. Trimming cost V 2 bases and J 4 bases; bases outside gene matches: 5. The CDR3 consists of 16 residues. From germline, CDR1 is SGHRS and CDR2 YFSETQ.